This T cell receptor beta chain is drawn from a study of T-cell memory formation after mild COVID-19. The wider study: TCR clusters mostly belonged to single donors.

Remarks on this clonotype: The antigen remains unidentified.

Study-wide points: Clones that contracted from day 15 to 85 were balanced CD4/CD8, while later expanders leaned CD4+. In second-wave clones peaking day 37, SARS-CoV-2 specificity remained unconfirmed.

The CDR3 totals 16 residues. Germline V CDR1 and CDR2: LGHNT, FRNRAP. With V trimmed by 0 bases and J by 4 bases, 6 bases remained unmatched. TCRdb reanalysed the 5' RACE reads using MiXCR and keeps one entry per CDR3 protein. This table has a few hundred thousand distinct CDR3 sequences, around 10% appearing once. Sequenced: PBMCs or a T cell subset sorted from them (not recorded which). The TCR comes from a man between 18 and 29 years old who had mild COVID-19 (a few samples of this study predate the infection). Cell type and time point are not known. The chain combines TRBV12-5 with TRBJ1-3, with 7 bases identical to TRBD1. This CDR3 is CASGLVLGTEGNTIYF. CDR3 DNA sequence: TGTGCTAGTGGTTTGGTACTTGGGACAGAAGGAAACACCATATATTTT.